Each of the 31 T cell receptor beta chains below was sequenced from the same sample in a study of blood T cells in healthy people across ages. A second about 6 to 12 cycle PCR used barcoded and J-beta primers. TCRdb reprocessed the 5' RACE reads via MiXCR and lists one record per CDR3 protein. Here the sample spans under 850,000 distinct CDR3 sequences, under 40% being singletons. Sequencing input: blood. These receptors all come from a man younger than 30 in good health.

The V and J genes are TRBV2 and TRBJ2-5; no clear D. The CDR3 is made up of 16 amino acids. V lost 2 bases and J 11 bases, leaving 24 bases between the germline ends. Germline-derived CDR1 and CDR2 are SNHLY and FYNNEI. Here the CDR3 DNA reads TGTGCCAGCAGTGAAATTGACGCACGGGCGTACAATGAGCAGTACTTC. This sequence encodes CASSEIDARAYNEQYF.

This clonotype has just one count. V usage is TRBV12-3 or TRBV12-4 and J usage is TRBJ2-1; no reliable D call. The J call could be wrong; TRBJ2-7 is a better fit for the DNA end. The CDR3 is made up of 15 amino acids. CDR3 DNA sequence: TGTGCCAGCAGTTTATCAGGAATGAACTACAATGAGCAGTACTTC. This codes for CASSLSGMNYNEQYF.

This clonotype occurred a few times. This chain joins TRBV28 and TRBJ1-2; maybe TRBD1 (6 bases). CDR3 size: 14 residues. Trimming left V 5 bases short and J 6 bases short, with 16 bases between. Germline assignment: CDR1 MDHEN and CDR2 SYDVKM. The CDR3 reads CASSKWTAGDGYTF. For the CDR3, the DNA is TGTGCCAGCAGTAAGTGGACAGCAGGAGATGGCTACACCTTC.

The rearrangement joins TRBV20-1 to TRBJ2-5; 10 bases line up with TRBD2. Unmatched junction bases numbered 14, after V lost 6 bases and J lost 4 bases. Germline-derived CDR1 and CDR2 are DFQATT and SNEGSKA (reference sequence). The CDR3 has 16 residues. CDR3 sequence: CSAPKASGRARETQYF. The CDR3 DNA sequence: TGCAGTGCCCCTAAGGCCAGCGGGAGGGCGAGAGAGACCCAGTACTTC.

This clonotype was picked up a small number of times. CDR3 nucleotides: TGTGCCAGCAGCGGACATGCGGGACTAGCGGGGCCAGAGACCCAGTACTTC. Its translation: CASSGHAGLAGPETQYF. The chain is built from TRBV7-9 and TRBJ2-5; 13 positions agree with TRBD2. The CDR3 loop spans 17 amino acids. The germline CDR1 and CDR2 sequences are SEHNR and FQNEAQ (reference sequence). With 5 bases clipped from V and 4 bases from J, the junction kept 10 bases outside the gene matches.

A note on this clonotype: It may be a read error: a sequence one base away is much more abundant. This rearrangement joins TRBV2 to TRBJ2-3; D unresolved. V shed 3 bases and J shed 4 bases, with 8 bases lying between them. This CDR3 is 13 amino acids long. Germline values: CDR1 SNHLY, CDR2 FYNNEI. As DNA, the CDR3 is TGTGCCAGCAGTGACGGCACCCCAGATACGCAGTATTTT. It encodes CASSDGTPDTQYF.

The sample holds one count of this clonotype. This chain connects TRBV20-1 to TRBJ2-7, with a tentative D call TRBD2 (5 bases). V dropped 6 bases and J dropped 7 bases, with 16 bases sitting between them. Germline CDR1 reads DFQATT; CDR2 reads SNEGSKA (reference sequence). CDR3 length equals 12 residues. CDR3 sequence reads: CSASSPGNEQYF. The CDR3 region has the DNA TGCAGTGCCTCGTCCCCGGGAAATGAGCAGTACTTC.

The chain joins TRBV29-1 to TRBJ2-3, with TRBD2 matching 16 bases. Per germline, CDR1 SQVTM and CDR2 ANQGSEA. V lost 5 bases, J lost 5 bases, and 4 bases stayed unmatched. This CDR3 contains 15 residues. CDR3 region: CSVPGLAGGRDTQYF. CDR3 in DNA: TGCAGCGTTCCGGGACTAGCGGGAGGGCGAGATACGCAGTATTTT.

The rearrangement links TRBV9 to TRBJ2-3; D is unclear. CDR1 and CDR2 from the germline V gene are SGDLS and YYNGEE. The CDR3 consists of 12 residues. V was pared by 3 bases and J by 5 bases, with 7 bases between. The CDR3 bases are TGTGCCAGCAGCGGGGATCAAGATACGCAGTATTTT. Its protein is CASSGDQDTQYF.

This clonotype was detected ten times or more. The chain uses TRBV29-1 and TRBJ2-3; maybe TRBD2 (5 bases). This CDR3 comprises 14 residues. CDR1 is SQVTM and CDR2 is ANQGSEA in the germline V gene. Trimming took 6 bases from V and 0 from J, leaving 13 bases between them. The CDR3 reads CSVTRGFSTDTQYF. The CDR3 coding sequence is TGCAGCGTGACCCGGGGTTTTAGCACAGATACGCAGTATTTT.

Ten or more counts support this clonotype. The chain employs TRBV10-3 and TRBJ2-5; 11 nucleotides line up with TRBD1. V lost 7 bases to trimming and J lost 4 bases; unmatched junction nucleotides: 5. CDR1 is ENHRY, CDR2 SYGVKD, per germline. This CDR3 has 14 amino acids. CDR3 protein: CAIKGTGGLETQYF. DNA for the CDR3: TGTGCCATCAAAGGGACAGGGGGTCTAGAGACCCAGTACTTC.

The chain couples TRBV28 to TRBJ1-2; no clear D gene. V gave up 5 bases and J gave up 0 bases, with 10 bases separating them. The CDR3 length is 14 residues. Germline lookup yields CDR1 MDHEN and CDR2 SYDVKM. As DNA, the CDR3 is TGTGCCAGCAGTCCCCGGGAAGCTAACTATGGCTACACCTTC. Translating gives CASSPREANYGYTF.

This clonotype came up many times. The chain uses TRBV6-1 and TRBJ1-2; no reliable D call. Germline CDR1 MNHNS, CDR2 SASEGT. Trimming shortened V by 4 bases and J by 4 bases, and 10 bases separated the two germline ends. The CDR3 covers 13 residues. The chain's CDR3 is CASSGQASYGYTF. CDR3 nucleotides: TGTGCCAGCAGTGGGCAGGCATCCTATGGCTACACCTTC.

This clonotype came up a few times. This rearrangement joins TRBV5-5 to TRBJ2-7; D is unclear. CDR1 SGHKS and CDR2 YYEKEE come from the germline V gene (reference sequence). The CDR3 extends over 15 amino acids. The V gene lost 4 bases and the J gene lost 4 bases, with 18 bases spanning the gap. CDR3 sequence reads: CASSTTDIEYYEQYF. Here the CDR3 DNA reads TGTGCCAGCAGCACGACCGACATTGAATATTACGAGCAGTACTTC.

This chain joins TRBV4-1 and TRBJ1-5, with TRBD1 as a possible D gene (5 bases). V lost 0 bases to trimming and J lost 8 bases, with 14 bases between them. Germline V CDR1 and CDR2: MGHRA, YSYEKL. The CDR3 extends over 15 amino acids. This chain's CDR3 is CASSQDAAGFEPQHF. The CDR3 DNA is TGCGCCAGCAGCCAAGATGCTGCAGGGTTTGAGCCCCAGCATTTT.

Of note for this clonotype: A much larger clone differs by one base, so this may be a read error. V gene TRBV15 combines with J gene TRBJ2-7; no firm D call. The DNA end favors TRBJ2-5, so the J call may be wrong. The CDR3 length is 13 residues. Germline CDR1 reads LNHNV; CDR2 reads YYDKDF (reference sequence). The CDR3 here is CATSRERAETQYF. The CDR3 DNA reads TGTGCCACCAGCAGGGAGAGAGCGGAGACCCAGTACTTC.

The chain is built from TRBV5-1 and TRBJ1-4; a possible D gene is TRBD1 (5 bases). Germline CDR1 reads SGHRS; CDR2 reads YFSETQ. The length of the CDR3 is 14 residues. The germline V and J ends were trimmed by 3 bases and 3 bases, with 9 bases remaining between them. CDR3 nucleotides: TGCGCCAGCAGCTCGGGACGGCCTAATGAAAAACTGTTTTTT. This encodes CASSSGRPNEKLFF. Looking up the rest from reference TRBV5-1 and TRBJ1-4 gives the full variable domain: KAGVTQTPRYLIKTRGQQVTLSCSPISGHRSVSWYQQTPGQGLQFLFEYFSETQRNKGNFPGRFSGRQFSNSRSEMNVSTLELGDSALYLCASSSGRPNEKLFFGSGTQLSVL.

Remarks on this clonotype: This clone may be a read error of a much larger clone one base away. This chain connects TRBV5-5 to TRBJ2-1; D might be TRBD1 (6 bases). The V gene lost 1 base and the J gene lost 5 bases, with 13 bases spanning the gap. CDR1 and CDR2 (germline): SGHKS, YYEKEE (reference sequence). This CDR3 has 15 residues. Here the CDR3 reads CASSLTGSRDNEQFF. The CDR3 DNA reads TGTGCCAGCAGCTTGACAGGGTCGAGGGACAATGAGCAGTTCTTC. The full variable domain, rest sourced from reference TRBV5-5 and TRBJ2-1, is DAGVTQSPTHLIKTRGQQVTLRCSPISGHKSVSWYQQVLGQGPQFIFQYYEKEERGRGNFPDRFSARQFPNYSSELNVNALLLGDSALYLCASSLTGSRDNEQFFGPGTRLTVL.

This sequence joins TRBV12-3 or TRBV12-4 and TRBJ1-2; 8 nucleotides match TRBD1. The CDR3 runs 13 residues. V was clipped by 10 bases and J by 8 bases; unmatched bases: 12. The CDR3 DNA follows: TGTGCCAACCCGGACAGGGAGGGTCGGGGCTACACCTTC. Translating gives CANPDREGRGYTF.

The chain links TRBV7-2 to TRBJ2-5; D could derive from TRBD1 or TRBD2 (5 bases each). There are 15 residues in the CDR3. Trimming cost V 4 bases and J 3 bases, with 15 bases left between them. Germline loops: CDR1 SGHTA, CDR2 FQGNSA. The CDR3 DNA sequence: TGTGCCAGCAGCTGGGGGAGTGGAGAGAAAGAGACCCAGTACTTC. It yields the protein CASSWGSGEKETQYF.

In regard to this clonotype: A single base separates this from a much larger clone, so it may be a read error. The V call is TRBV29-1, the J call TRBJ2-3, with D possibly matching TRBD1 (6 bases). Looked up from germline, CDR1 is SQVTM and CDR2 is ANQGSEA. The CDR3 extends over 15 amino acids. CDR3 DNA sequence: TGCAGCGTTGAAGCCGGACGGGGACACACAGAGACGCAGTATTTT. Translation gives CSVEAGRGHTETQYF.

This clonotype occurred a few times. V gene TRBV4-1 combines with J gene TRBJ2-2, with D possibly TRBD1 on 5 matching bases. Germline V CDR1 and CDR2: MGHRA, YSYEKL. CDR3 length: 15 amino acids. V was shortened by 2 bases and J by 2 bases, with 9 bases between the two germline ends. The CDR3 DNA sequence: TGCGCCAGCAGCCAACCTGACAGAAACACCGGGGAGCTGTTTTTT. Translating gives CASSQPDRNTGELFF.

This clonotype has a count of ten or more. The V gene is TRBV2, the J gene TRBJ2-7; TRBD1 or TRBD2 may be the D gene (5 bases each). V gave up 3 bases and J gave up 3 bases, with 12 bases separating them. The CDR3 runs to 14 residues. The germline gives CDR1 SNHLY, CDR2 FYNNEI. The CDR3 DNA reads TGTGCCAGCAGTGAGGTGTCGAGGGGCTACGAGCAGTACTTC. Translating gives CASSEVSRGYEQYF.

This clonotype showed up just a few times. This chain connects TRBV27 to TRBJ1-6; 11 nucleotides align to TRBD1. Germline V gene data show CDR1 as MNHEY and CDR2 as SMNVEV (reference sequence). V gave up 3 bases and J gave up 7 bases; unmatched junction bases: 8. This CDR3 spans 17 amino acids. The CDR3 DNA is TGTGCCAGCAGTTTTTACCCGGACAGGGGGCACAATTCACCCCTCCACTTT. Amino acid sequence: CASSFYPDRGHNSPLHF.

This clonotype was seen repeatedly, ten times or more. The CDR3 here is CASSATDRTSAKNIQYF. Written as DNA, the CDR3 is TGCGCCAGCAGCGCGACGGACAGGACCTCAGCCAAAAACATTCAGTACTTC. The chain employs TRBV5-1 and TRBJ2-4; TRBD1 matches 7 bases. V lost 4 bases to trimming and J lost 0 bases; unmatched junction nucleotides: 10. Germline V gene data show CDR1 as SGHRS and CDR2 as YFSETQ. CDR3 length: 17 amino acids. Full variable domain (outside the CDR3, taken from reference TRBV5-1 and TRBJ2-4): KAGVTQTPRYLIKTRGQQVTLSCSPISGHRSVSWYQQTPGQGLQFLFEYFSETQRNKGNFPGRFSGRQFSNSRSEMNVSTLELGDSALYLCASSATDRTSAKNIQYFGAGTRLSVL.

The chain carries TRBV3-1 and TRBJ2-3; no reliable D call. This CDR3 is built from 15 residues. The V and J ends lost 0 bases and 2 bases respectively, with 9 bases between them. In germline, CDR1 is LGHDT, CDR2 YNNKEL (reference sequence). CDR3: CASSQDFDSTDTQYF. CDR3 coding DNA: TGTGCCAGCAGCCAAGATTTCGACTCCACAGATACGCAGTATTTT.

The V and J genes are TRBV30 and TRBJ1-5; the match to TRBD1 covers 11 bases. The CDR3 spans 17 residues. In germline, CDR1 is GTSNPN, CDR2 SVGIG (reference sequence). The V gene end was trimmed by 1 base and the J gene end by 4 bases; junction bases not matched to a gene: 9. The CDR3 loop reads CAWSGGQGAWRNQPQHF. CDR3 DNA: TGTGCCTGGAGTGGTGGACAGGGGGCATGGCGAAATCAGCCCCAGCATTTT.

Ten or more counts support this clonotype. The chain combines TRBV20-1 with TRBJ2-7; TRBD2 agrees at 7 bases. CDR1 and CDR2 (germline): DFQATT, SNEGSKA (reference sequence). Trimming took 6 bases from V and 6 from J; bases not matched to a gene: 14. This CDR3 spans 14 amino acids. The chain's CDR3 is CSALTAGEPGEQYF. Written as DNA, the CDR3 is TGCAGTGCCCTAACGGCGGGGGAGCCGGGCGAGCAGTACTTC.

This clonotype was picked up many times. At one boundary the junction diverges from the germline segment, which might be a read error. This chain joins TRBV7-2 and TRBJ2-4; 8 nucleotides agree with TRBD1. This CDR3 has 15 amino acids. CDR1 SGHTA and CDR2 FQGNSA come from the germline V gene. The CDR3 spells CASSLTGVAKNIQYF. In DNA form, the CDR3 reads TGCGCCAGCAGCCTGACAGGGGTAGCCAAAAACATTCAGTACTTC. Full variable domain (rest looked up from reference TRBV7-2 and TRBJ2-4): GAGVSQSPSNKVTEKGKDVELRCDPISGHTALYWYRQSLGQGLEFLIYFQGNSAPDKSGLPSDRFSAERTGGSVSTLTIQRTQQEDSAVYLCASSLTGVAKNIQYFGAGTRLSVL.

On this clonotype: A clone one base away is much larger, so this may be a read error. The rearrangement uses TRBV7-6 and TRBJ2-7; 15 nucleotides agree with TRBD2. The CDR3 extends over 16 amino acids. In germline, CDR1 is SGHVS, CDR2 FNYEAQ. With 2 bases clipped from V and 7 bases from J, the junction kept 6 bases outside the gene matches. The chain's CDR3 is CASSLRTSGGANEQYF. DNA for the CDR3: TGTGCCAGCAGCTTACGGACTAGCGGGGGGGCTAATGAGCAGTACTTC.

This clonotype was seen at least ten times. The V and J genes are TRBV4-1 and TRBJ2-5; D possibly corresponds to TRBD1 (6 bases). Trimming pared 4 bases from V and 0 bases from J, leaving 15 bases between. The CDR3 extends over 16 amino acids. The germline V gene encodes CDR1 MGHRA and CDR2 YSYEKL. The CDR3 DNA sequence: TGCGCCAGCAGCCCCTACGATGGACAGAACCAAGAGACCCAGTACTTC. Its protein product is CASSPYDGQNQETQYF.